This T cell receptor (beta chain) was profiled in a study of T cells in women clearing cervical HPV infection. Note on this clone: What it binds is unknown.

Assay: immunoSEQ multiplex PCR; the TCRdb copy retains only in-frame clones and omits some. In total, the table holds about 30,000 clones. Findings and caveats of the study: Cases and controls were distinguished at AUC 0.83 by richness and V genes.

Specimen: blood buffy coat. The sequence was collected from a woman between 18 and 75 years old with a cervical HPV16 infection that either progressed to CIN3+ or cleared (not recorded which).

This chain's CDR3 is CASSFPGNQETQYF. Partial CDR3 DNA: TGCGCCAGCAGCTTCCCGGGGAATCAAGAGACC. The J gene is TRBJ2-5, the V gene TRBV5-1; maybe TRBD2 (5 bases). The missing CDR3 end, 3 residues past where the read stops, is filled in from the germline J gene. V was trimmed by 2 bases and J by 2 bases, leaving 10 bases between them. The CDR3 consists of 14 residues. Germline CDR1 SGHRS, CDR2 YFSETQ.